The text below deals with one T cell receptor (beta chain). What it binds is not known. The authors prepared the TCRbeta library with unique molecular identifiers. One entry per CDR3 protein results from TCRdb running MiXCR on the PCR reads. This sample has fewer than 700,000 distinct CDR3 sequences, with under 15% found just once. This sample is drawn from a study of T-cell reconstitution after alpha-beta-depleted transplantation in children. General study findings and limits: TCRbeta diversity was high at day 60 in some patients (a result of surviving recipient T cells and thymic progenitors). Counts and diversity of T cells one year after transplant came mostly from newly produced T cells. About two months after transplant, alpha-beta T cells reportedly came from several hundred expanded graft clones.

The length of the CDR3 is 13 residues. The germline V gene has CDR1 KGHDR and CDR2 SFDVKD. Trimming took off 0 bases at V and 7 bases at J, with 9 bases between the two ends. The specimen was PBMCs, mostly from graft donor cells, collected 360 days after TCRalphabeta/CD19-depleted stem cell transplant. This clonotype was obtained from a male patient aged 10 to 17 who had a stem cell transplant for acute myeloid leukemia, so the T cells may come from the graft donor. V usage is TRBV24-1 and J usage is TRBJ2-7; the D is unclear. As DNA, the CDR3 is TGTGCCACCAGTGATTTGGCCCGTTCAGAGCAGTACTTC. Residues: CATSDLARSEQYF.